This entry lists 29 T cell receptor beta chains sequenced from one sample in a study of cytomegalovirus exposure and HLA in healthy donors. 13 Jbeta primers and 60 Vbeta primers were used for the PCR. Libraries were prepared by immunoSEQ multiplex PCR; TCRdb keeps only in-frame clonotypes and omits some of them. The table shows some 160,000 clones, with under 85% occurring only once. Sequencing was carried out using PBMCs. Receptors were obtained from a woman in her twenties or thirties in good health and CMV-seronegative.

This clone was recorded only once. The chain joins TRBV5-6 to TRBJ1-2; no clear D gene. Trimming removed 4 bases from V and 6 bases from J, with 13 bases in between. Per germline, CDR1 SGHDT and CDR2 YYEEEE. This CDR3 is 13 amino acids long. CDR3 sequence reads: CASSQAVGDGYTF. In nucleotides, the CDR3 is TGTGCCAGCAGCCAAGCAGTTGGAGATGGCTACACCTTC. Filled out from reference TRBV5-6 and TRBJ1-2, the complete variable domain reads DAGVTQSPTHLIKTRGQQVTLRCSPKSGHDTVSWYQQALGQGPQFIFQYYEEEERQRGNFPDRFSGHQFPNYSSELNVNALLLGDSALYLCASSQAVGDGYTFGSGTRLTVV.

The chain employs TRBV6-5 and TRBJ1-1, with D tentatively TRBD1 (5 bases). V was cut by 6 bases and J by 3 bases, with 8 bases left in between. CDR3 length equals 12 residues. Germline V gene lookup returns CDR1 MNHEY and CDR2 SVGAGI. The CDR3 here is CASSQGYTEAFF. CDR3 sequence (DNA): TGTGCCAGCAGCCAGGGCTACACTGAAGCTTTCTTT.

The J gene is TRBJ1-4, the V gene TRBV7-2; TRBD1 might be the D (6 bases). CDR3 size: 16 residues. V was trimmed by 4 bases and J by 8 bases, leaving 20 bases between them. Germline CDR1 and CDR2: SGHTA and FQGNSA. DNA of the CDR3: TGTGCCAGCAGCTCTCGTTGGACAGCGGGAGGGGAAAAACTGTTTTTT. Its translation: CASSSRWTAGGEKLFF.

The V call is TRBV28, the J call TRBJ1-2; D is ambiguous. In germline, CDR1 is MDHEN, CDR2 SYDVKM. Trimming pared 7 bases from V and 4 bases from J, leaving 13 bases between. This CDR3 region has 13 residues. CDR3: CASTQGALYGYTF. CDR3 nucleotides: TGTGCCAGCACCCAAGGAGCCCTCTATGGCTACACCTTC.

In its sample, this clone was seen once. J is TRBJ1-2 and V is TRBV4-1, with D tentatively TRBD1 (5 bases). Germline-derived CDR1 and CDR2 are MGHRA and YSYEKL. The germline V and J ends were trimmed by 7 bases and 2 bases, with 14 bases remaining between them. The CDR3 has 14 residues. CDR3 sequence reads: CASKTAIQNYGYTF. The DNA of the CDR3 is TGCGCCAGCAAGACAGCCATCCAAAACTATGGCTACACCTTC.

The chain uses TRBV11-2 and TRBJ2-1, with 10 bases aligning to TRBD1. The CDR3 runs to 17 residues. Looked up from germline, CDR1 is SGHAT and CDR2 is FQNNGV. The trim removed 3 bases at V and 6 bases at J, leaving 11 bases unmatched. The CDR3 DNA is TGTGCCAGCAGCTTCCTTGCCGGGACAGGGGTTTTCAATGAGCAGTTCTTC. This encodes CASSFLAGTGVFNEQFF.

This rearrangement joins TRBV10-3 to TRBJ1-1, with D unresolved. V dropped 1 base and J dropped 0 bases, with 3 bases sitting between them. This CDR3 is 13 amino acids long. Germline V lookup: CDR1 ENHRY, CDR2 SYGVKD. CDR3 sequence reads: CAISEYMNTEAFF. CDR3 bases: TGTGCCATCAGTGAGTATATGAACACTGAAGCTTTCTTT.

This chain uses TRBV30 with TRBJ1-6; D perhaps matches TRBD1 (5 bases). V gave up 2 bases and J gave up 14 bases, with 10 bases separating them. Germline CDR1 reads GTSNPN; CDR2 reads SVGIG (reference sequence). The CDR3 runs 11 residues. The CDR3 DNA is TGTGCCTGGAGTATGGGGACTTCCCTCCACTTT. Protein product: CAWSMGTSLHF. The full variable domain, in which reference TRBV30 and TRBJ1-6 provide the parts outside the CDR3, is SQTIHQWPATLVQPVGSPLSLECTVEGTSNPNLYWYRQAAGRGLQLLFYSVGIGQISSEVPQNLSASRPQDRQFILSSKKLLLSDSGFYLCAWSMGTSLHFGNGTRLTVT.

This clone was counted between two and nine times. This rearrangement joins TRBV11-2 to TRBJ1-6; a weak D match, TRBD1 (6 bases). Trimming shortened V by 2 bases and J by 9 bases, and 14 bases separated the two germline ends. Germline V gene data show CDR1 as SGHAT and CDR2 as FQNNGV. The CDR3 has 15 residues. The CDR3 DNA reads as TGTGCCAGCAGCTTATTATCAGGGGAGTTTTCACCCCTCCACTTT. It yields the protein CASSLLSGEFSPLHF.

The chain joins TRBV2 to TRBJ2-7; TRBD1 is a possible D gene (5 bases). The V gene lost 4 bases and the J gene lost 9 bases, with 16 bases spanning the gap. The germline V gene has CDR1 SNHLY and CDR2 FYNNEI. The CDR3 has 13 amino acids. In DNA form, the CDR3 reads TGTGCCAGCAGTGCCCAGGGTAATAGAGGGCAGTACTTC. Translated: CASSAQGNRGQYF.

The rearrangement uses TRBV5-8 and TRBJ2-7; 9 bases agree with TRBD2. The J call may be faulty, since TRBJ2-5 better matches the DNA end. The CDR3 totals 14 residues. CDR1 SGHTS and CDR2 YDEGEE come from the germline V gene. The CDR3 nucleotides are TGTGCCAGCAGCCGTGGACTAGCGAGGGAGACCCAGTACTTC. The encoded protein is CASSRGLARETQYF.

The chain combines TRBV20-1 with TRBJ1-1; D is undetermined. Trimming took 8 bases from V and 3 from J, leaving 10 bases between them. CDR1 DFQATT and CDR2 SNEGSKA come from the germline V gene (reference sequence). The length of the CDR3 is 11 residues. CDR3 sequence (DNA): TGCAGTTTTGCGGGGTACACTGAAGCTTTCTTT. Its protein is CSFAGYTEAFF.

The rearrangement joins TRBV5-1 to TRBJ2-3; D call uncertain. This CDR3 is built from 11 residues. CDR1 is SGHRS and CDR2 is YFSETQ in the germline V gene. Between the trimmed V and J ends, which lost 6 bases and 5 bases, there was a span of 7 bases. CDR3 region: CASKFKDTQYF. DNA of the CDR3: TGCGCCAGCAAATTCAAAGATACGCAGTATTTT. Supplemented by reference TRBV5-1 and TRBJ2-3, the full variable domain reads KAGVTQTPRYLIKTRGQQVTLSCSPISGHRSVSWYQQTPGQGLQFLFEYFSETQRNKGNFPGRFSGRQFSNSRSEMNVSTLELGDSALYLCASKFKDTQYFGPGTRLTVL.

A single count supports this clone. The chain couples TRBV6-5 to TRBJ1-6; possible D gene TRBD1, 6 bases. CDR1 MNHEY and CDR2 SVGAGI come from the germline V gene. Deletions cut 2 bases from V and 7 bases from J, with 15 bases between. This CDR3 is built from 16 residues. The chain's CDR3 is CASSYDSGTPNSPLHF. CDR3 nucleotides: TGTGCCAGCAGTTACGATTCCGGGACACCCAATTCACCCCTCCACTTT.

The rearrangement joins TRBV27 to TRBJ2-3, with TRBD1 matching 10 bases. This CDR3 has 16 amino acids. Germline V CDR1 and CDR2: MNHEY, SMNVEV (reference sequence). With 5 bases clipped from V and 3 bases from J, the junction kept 8 bases outside the gene matches. CDR3 sequence: CASSPQDRGRTDTQYF. The CDR3 DNA follows: TGTGCCAGCAGTCCACAAGACAGGGGGCGAACAGATACGCAGTATTTT.

V usage is TRBV5-6 and J usage is TRBJ2-3; D unresolved. Between the trimmed V and J ends, which lost 5 bases and 14 bases, there was a span of 18 bases. This CDR3 contains 12 residues. CDR1 is SGHDT and CDR2 is YYEEEE in the germline V gene. The CDR3 nucleotides read TGTGCCAGCAGTTTCTCGCCCTTCGGGTGGTATTTT. This sequence encodes CASSFSPFGWYF.

V is TRBV7-6 and J is TRBJ2-7; possible D gene TRBD1, 5 bases. This CDR3 is built from 13 residues. Germline-derived CDR1 and CDR2 are SGHVS and FNYEAQ. V lost 7 bases and J 1 base, leaving 11 bases between the germline ends. In nucleotides, the CDR3 is TGTGCCAGCAAACCCCAGGGTTCCTACGAGCAGTACTTC. This encodes CASKPQGSYEQYF. Supplemented by reference TRBV7-6 and TRBJ2-7, the full variable domain reads GAGVSQSPRYKVTKRGQDVALRCDPISGHVSLYWYRQALGQGPEFLTYFNYEAQQDKSGLPNDRFSAERPEGSISTLTIQRTEQRDSAMYRCASKPQGSYEQYFGPGTRLTVT.

The chain employs TRBV5-6 and TRBJ1-2; D might be TRBD1 (6 bases). V was trimmed by 5 bases and J by 6 bases, leaving 14 bases between them. Germline loops: CDR1 SGHDT, CDR2 YYEEEE. This CDR3 is built from 13 residues. The CDR3 here is CASRSTGKDGYTF. CDR3 nucleotides: TGTGCCAGCAGGTCAACAGGGAAGGATGGCTACACCTTC. The full variable domain, in which reference TRBV5-6 and TRBJ1-2 provide the parts outside the CDR3, is DAGVTQSPTHLIKTRGQQVTLRCSPKSGHDTVSWYQQALGQGPQFIFQYYEEEERQRGNFPDRFSGHQFPNYSSELNVNALLLGDSALYLCASRSTGKDGYTFGSGTRLTVV.

This clone was seen only a few times. The chain uses TRBV28 and TRBJ2-1; D might be TRBD2 (5 bases). The germline V gene has CDR1 MDHEN and CDR2 SYDVKM. CDR3 length: 15 residues. V lost 8 bases to trimming and J lost 5 bases, with 19 bases between them. CDR3 DNA sequence: TGTGCCAGCGCTCAGTTGGTAGCGTCTAACAATGAGCAGTTCTTC. Translation: CASAQLVASNNEQFF.

The gene calls are TRBV29-1 and TRBJ1-4; maybe TRBD1 (6 bases). This CDR3 region has 13 residues. Germline-derived CDR1 and CDR2 are SQVTM and ANQGSEA. Trimming shortened V by 7 bases and J by 3 bases, and 12 bases separated the two germline ends. The CDR3, as DNA: TGCAGCGCCCTGGACAGTGCTAATGAAAAACTGTTTTTT. Its translation is CSALDSANEKLFF.

This chain connects TRBV5-1 to TRBJ2-3; 10 nucleotides align to TRBD2. This CDR3 has 14 residues. Germline values: CDR1 SGHRS, CDR2 YFSETQ. Unmatched junction bases numbered 6, after V lost 5 bases and J lost 6 bases. The CDR3 here is CASSNLAGVDTQYF. The CDR3 nucleotides read TGCGCCAGCAGTAACCTAGCGGGGGTGGATACGCAGTATTTT.

V and J are TRBV5-1 and TRBJ2-5, with 10 nucleotides matching TRBD1. The J call is doubtful: the DNA matches TRBJ2-7 better. The CDR3 consists of 14 residues. Germline CDR1 SGHRS, CDR2 YFSETQ. The CDR3 DNA reads as TGCGCCAGCAGCCAAGGGACAGGGGCCTACGAGCAGTACTTC. This encodes CASSQGTGAYEQYF.

The chain joins TRBV19 to TRBJ2-2; D is undetermined. V lost 1 base to trimming and J lost 2 bases, with 8 bases between them. CDR1 is LNHDA and CDR2 is SQIVND in the germline V gene (reference sequence). The CDR3 loop spans 15 amino acids. The CDR3 here is CASSIVGGNTGELFF. The DNA for the CDR3 is TGTGCCAGTAGTATAGTTGGCGGAAACACCGGGGAGCTGTTTTTT.

A remark on this clone: The junction shows a germline mismatch at one end, possibly a read error. The rearrangement uses TRBV30 and TRBJ1-1, with D tentatively TRBD1 (6 bases). Looked up from germline, CDR1 is GTSNPN and CDR2 is SVGIG (reference sequence). The CDR3 totals 11 residues. CDR3 residues: CGGQTNTEAFF. CDR3 in DNA: TGCGGGGGGCAGACGAACACTGAAGCTTTCTTT. Supplemented by reference TRBV30 and TRBJ1-1, the full variable domain reads SQTIHQWPATLVQPVGSPLSLECTVEGTSNPNLYWYRQAAGRGLQLLFYSVGIGQISSEVPQNLSASRPQDRQFILSSKKLLLSDSGFYLCGGQTNTEAFFGQGTRLTVV.

The gene calls are TRBV5-1 and TRBJ2-5; D perhaps matches TRBD2 (6 bases). This CDR3 is built from 14 residues. V was trimmed by 0 bases and J by 2 bases, leaving 8 bases between them. Germline V gene lookup returns CDR1 SGHRS and CDR2 YFSETQ. DNA for the CDR3: TGCGCCAGCAGCTTGGTAGCGGTTCAAGAGACCCAGTACTTC. It is translated as CASSLVAVQETQYF.

The CDR3 DNA is TGTGCCAGCAGCCGGGGACAGCAAGAGACCCAGTACTTC. Amino acids: CASSRGQQETQYF. The chain has TRBV14 and TRBJ2-5; the match to TRBD1 covers 7 bases. The CDR3 has 13 amino acids. Germline lookup yields CDR1 SGHDN and CDR2 FVKESK. The V segment lost 4 bases and the J segment 2 bases; nucleotides outside the gene matches: 1. The full variable domain, completed using reference TRBV14 and TRBJ2-5, is EAGVTQFPSHSVIEKGQTVTLRCDPISGHDNLYWYRRVMGKEIKFLLHFVKESKQDESGMPNNRFLAERTGGTYSTLKVQPAELEDSGVYFCASSRGQQETQYFGPGTRLLVL.

V is TRBV14 and J is TRBJ1-4, with D possibly TRBD1 on 5 matching bases. The V end was cut by 0 bases, the J end by 11 bases, with 19 bases between. The CDR3 sequence is 16 residues long. Germline V CDR1 and CDR2: SGHDN, FVKESK. The CDR3 is CASSQDQKGIVQKLFF. The CDR3, as DNA: TGTGCCAGCAGCCAAGATCAAAAGGGGATCGTACAGAAACTGTTTTTT.

The V call is TRBV30, the J call TRBJ1-2, with D possibly being TRBD1 (6 bases). The CDR3 covers 11 residues. The V end was cut by 3 bases, the J end by 10 bases, with 12 bases between. Per the germline V gene, CDR1 is GTSNPN and CDR2 is SVGIG (reference sequence). CDR3 sequence (DNA): TGTGCCTGGAGCCAGGGGCCGATCTACACCTTC. It codes for CAWSQGPIYTF.

About this clone itself: At one end, the junction sequence differs from germline, possibly due to a read error. The chain carries TRBV7-7 and TRBJ1-2, with D perhaps TRBD1 (5 bases). The length of the CDR3 is 17 residues. Per the germline V gene, CDR1 is SSHAT and CDR2 is FNYEAQ (reference sequence). CDR3 DNA: TGTGCTAGCAGCGGTCGGACCCATAGGGGTTGTAACTATGGCTACACCTTC. Translated: CASSGRTHRGCNYGYTF. The entire variable domain, with the rest obtained from reference TRBV7-7 and TRBJ1-2, is as follows: GAGVSQSPRYKVTKRGQDVTLRCDPISSHATLYWYQQALGQGPEFLTYFNYEAQPDKSGLPSDRFSAERPEGSISTLTIQRTEQRDSAMYRCASSGRTHRGCNYGYTFGSGTRLTVV.